The next 29 T cell receptor beta chains were all read from a single sample in a study of T cell responses to AZD1222 COVID-19 vaccine. Sequenced by immunoSEQ multiplex PCR; TCRdb stores in-frame clones only, minus some. This table holds 80,000 to 95,000 clones, around four fifths found once. This sample comprised peripheral blood, obtained on day 0 of AZD1222 vaccination. Receptors originate from an adult in good health.

The chain joins TRBV15 to TRBJ2-5; the D call may be TRBD1 or TRBD2 (9 bases each). The ends were cut back, 0 bases at V and 4 bases at J, with 18 bases in the middle. The germline gives CDR1 LNHNV, CDR2 YYDKDF (reference sequence). The CDR3 runs 17 residues. CDR3 protein: CATSRDLAGQGGETQYF. The CDR3 DNA reads TGTGCCACCAGCAGAGATCTAGCGGGACAGGGAGGAGAGACCCAGTACTTC.

J is TRBJ1-5 and V is TRBV19; D ambiguous. The germline V and J ends were trimmed by 6 bases and 0 bases, with 9 bases remaining between them. The CDR3 length is 14 residues. Germline CDR1 reads LNHDA; CDR2 reads SQIVND (reference sequence). CDR3 sequence: CASRRTVSNQPQHF. DNA for the CDR3: TGTGCCAGTAGGAGGACGGTTAGCAATCAGCCCCAGCATTTT.

This clone is a singleton in its sample. CDR3: CATRWDTGELFF. The CDR3 DNA follows: TGTGCCACCCGCTGGGACACCGGGGAGCTGTTTTTT. The V gene is TRBV27, the J gene TRBJ2-2; D unresolved. Per the germline V gene, CDR1 is MNHEY and CDR2 is SMNVEV (reference sequence). V was clipped by 10 bases and J by 3 bases, with 9 bases between them. This CDR3 comprises 12 residues.

This clone was picked up a small number of times. The chain links TRBV5-1 to TRBJ2-1, with TRBD2 matching 7 bases. J gave up 0 bases and V 3 bases, and 9 bases lay outside the gene matches. CDR3 length equals 17 residues. The germline V gene has CDR1 SGHRS and CDR2 YFSETQ. The CDR3 DNA reads as TGCGCCAGCAGCTCCGACCCTTCTAGCGGCTCCTACAATGAGCAGTTCTTC. Translating gives CASSSDPSSGSYNEQFF.

This clone was detected many times. The genes are TRBV19 and TRBJ2-7; 7 nucleotides align to TRBD1. J was trimmed by 6 bases and V by 3 bases; bases with no gene match: 8. CDR3 length equals 14 residues. Germline V lookup: CDR1 LNHDA, CDR2 SQIVND (reference sequence). The DNA of the CDR3 is TGTGCCAGTAGTATGGACAGGCCCCACTCCGAGCAGTACTTC. Protein sequence: CASSMDRPHSEQYF.

The chain is built from TRBV19 and TRBJ2-3; D is uncertain. This CDR3 is 14 amino acids long. In germline, CDR1 is LNHDA, CDR2 SQIVND (reference sequence). Deletions cut 3 bases from V and 2 bases from J, with 9 bases between. The CDR3 sequence: CASSISSNTDTQYF. CDR3 bases: TGTGCCAGTAGTATCAGTTCAAACACAGATACGCAGTATTTT.

This clone was counted a single time. The gene calls are TRBV7-8 and TRBJ2-5, with TRBD2 as a possible D gene (6 bases). In germline, CDR1 is SGHVS, CDR2 FQNEAQ. Trimming left V 5 bases short and J 4 bases short, with 8 bases between. This CDR3 region has 12 residues. CDR3 protein: CASSRRGETQYF. CDR3 nucleotides: TGTGCCAGCAGCCGGAGGGGAGAGACCCAGTACTTC.

The chain employs TRBV5-6 and TRBJ1-1; the D is unclear. Germline V lookup: CDR1 SGHDT, CDR2 YYEEEE. V was clipped by 2 bases and J by 4 bases, with 9 bases between them. The CDR3 loop spans 13 amino acids. This CDR3 is CASSFRGGTEAFF. Written as DNA, the CDR3 is TGTGCCAGCAGCTTTCGGGGAGGCACTGAAGCTTTCTTT.

The rearrangement uses TRBV7-9 and TRBJ2-2; D is undetermined. Trimming removed 2 bases at V and 4 bases at J, with 2 bases between. Germline V lookup: CDR1 SEHNR, CDR2 FQNEAQ (reference sequence). The CDR3 consists of 12 residues. The CDR3: CASSLITGELFF. CDR3 DNA: TGTGCCAGCAGCTTAATCACCGGGGAGCTGTTTTTT.

In this sample, this clone turned up once. The V call is TRBV10-3, the J call TRBJ1-2, with TRBD1 as a possible D gene (5 bases). Germline V gives CDR1 ENHRY, CDR2 SYGVKD. Trimming shortened V by 3 bases and J by 6 bases, and 17 bases separated the two germline ends. The CDR3 runs 15 residues. CDR3 DNA sequence: TGTGCCATCAGTGAAGGGGCCCTCTCGCAGGATGGCTACACCTTC. It translates to CAISEGALSQDGYTF.

This chain uses TRBV10-3 with TRBJ2-7, with D possibly matching TRBD2 (6 bases). The CDR3 covers 15 residues. V lost 0 bases to trimming and J lost 1 base, with 10 bases between them. Germline loops: CDR1 ENHRY, CDR2 SYGVKD. Written as DNA, the CDR3 is TGTGCCATCAGTGAGTCGAGGGAGGAGTCCTACGAGCAGTACTTC. Translated: CAISESREESYEQYF.

V gene TRBV14 combines with J gene TRBJ1-6; D possibly corresponds to TRBD1 (6 bases). V lost 4 bases, J lost 5 bases, and 9 bases lay in between. CDR1 is SGHDN, CDR2 FVKESK, per germline. The CDR3 consists of 14 residues. CDR3 region: CASSPQGNNSPLHF. The CDR3 DNA sequence: TGTGCCAGCAGCCCACAGGGAAATAATTCACCCCTCCACTTT.

This clone was observed a handful of times. The chain recombines TRBV7-9 with TRBJ2-2; possibly TRBD1 or TRBD2 for D (5 bases each). Germline CDR1 and CDR2: SEHNR and FQNEAQ (reference sequence). This CDR3 has 14 amino acids. This chain's CDR3 is CGVGRGPNTGELFF. CDR3 bases: TGTGGCGTCGGTCGGGGACCTAACACCGGGGAGCTGTTTTTT.

This chain joins TRBV7-9 and TRBJ2-6, with D hard to call. The germline V gene has CDR1 SEHNR and CDR2 FQNEAQ (reference sequence). The CDR3 is 18 residues long. V lost 5 bases, J lost 0 bases, and 17 bases lay in between. In nucleotides, the CDR3 is TGTGCCAGCAGCCGACGCCTAACAGTTCTCTCTGGGGCCAACGTCCTGACTTTC. Translation gives CASSRRLTVLSGANVLTF.

The genes are TRBV18 and TRBJ1-1; no reliable D call. Per the germline V gene, CDR1 is KGHSH and CDR2 is LQKENI. The CDR3 is 14 amino acids. The V end lost 4 bases, the J end lost 1 base, and 10 bases lay between the germline ends. CDR3 bases: TGTGCCAGCTCACTTCACCAGGCGAACACTGAAGCTTTCTTT. Its translation is CASSLHQANTEAFF.

This clone was found a few times. The chain is built from TRBV18 and TRBJ2-1; 10 bases fit TRBD2. CDR1 is KGHSH and CDR2 is LQKENI in the germline V gene. This CDR3 is built from 16 residues. Losses at the gene ends were 0 bases for V and 4 bases for J; bases not matched to a gene: 3. Here the CDR3 DNA reads TGTGCCAGCTCACCACCGACTAGCGGGTTGTACAATGAGCAGTTCTTC. Its translation is CASSPPTSGLYNEQFF.

The chain joins TRBV19 to TRBJ1-3; TRBD1 is a possible D gene (6 bases). V lost 6 bases and J 0 bases, leaving 9 bases between the germline ends. Germline-derived CDR1 and CDR2 are LNHDA and SQIVND (reference sequence). The length of the CDR3 is 14 residues. CDR3 protein: CASRKQGSGNTIYF. The CDR3 DNA follows: TGTGCCAGTAGGAAACAGGGCTCTGGAAACACCATATATTTT. Supplemented by reference TRBV19 and TRBJ1-3, the full variable domain reads DGGITQSPKYLFRKEGQNVTLSCEQNLNHDAMYWYRQDPGQGLRLIYYSQIVNDFQKGDIAEGYSVSREKKESFPLTVTSAQKNPTAFYLCASRKQGSGNTIYFGEGSWLTVV.

The rearrangement uses TRBV5-1 and TRBJ2-7; D not resolved. The CDR3 runs to 13 residues. Trimming left V 0 bases short and J 2 bases short, with 6 bases between. Germline V gives CDR1 SGHRS, CDR2 YFSETQ. The CDR3: CASSLAETYEQYF. The DNA of the CDR3 is TGCGCCAGCAGCTTGGCAGAAACCTACGAGCAGTACTTC.

The J gene is TRBJ2-7, the V gene TRBV28; D possibly corresponds to TRBD2 (5 bases). Germline CDR1 reads MDHEN; CDR2 reads SYDVKM. Trimming pared 10 bases from V and 0 bases from J, leaving 13 bases between. The CDR3 is 13 amino acids. The CDR3 sequence: CATTSGSSYEQYF. The DNA for the CDR3 is TGTGCCACCACAAGCGGAAGCTCCTACGAGCAGTACTTC.

This clone was observed once. V and J are TRBV7-2 and TRBJ1-5; 7 bases fit TRBD1. Germline CDR1 is SGHTA and CDR2 is FQGNSA. This CDR3 spans 13 amino acids. V shed 4 bases and J 4 bases; nucleotides not matched to a gene: 1. The CDR3 DNA reads TGTGCCAGCAGCTCGGGACAGAATCAGCCCCAGCATTTT. Translation: CASSSGQNQPQHF. The full variable domain, with the rest looked up from reference TRBV7-2 and TRBJ1-5, is GAGVSQSPSNKVTEKGKDVELRCDPISGHTALYWYRQSLGQGLEFLIYFQGNSAPDKSGLPSDRFSAERTGGSVSTLTIQRTQQEDSAVYLCASSSGQNQPQHFGDGTRLSIL.

This chain links TRBV27 with TRBJ2-7, with TRBD2 matching 11 bases. The CDR3 length is 16 residues. Germline loops: CDR1 MNHEY, CDR2 SMNVEV (reference sequence). V lost 6 bases, J lost 2 bases, and 9 bases stayed unmatched. Here the CDR3 DNA reads TGTGCCAGCAGCAGACTAGCGGGACTCACCGCCTACGAGCAGTACTTC. Its protein product is CASSRLAGLTAYEQYF.

The chain is built from TRBV5-4 and TRBJ1-5; 7 bases agree with TRBD1. The CDR3 spans 16 residues. With 4 bases clipped from V and 6 bases from J, the junction kept 13 bases outside the gene matches. CDR1 is SGHNT and CDR2 is YYREEE in the germline V gene (reference sequence). The CDR3 protein is CASSMIDREWAQPQHF. The CDR3 DNA reads TGTGCCAGCAGCATGATAGACAGGGAATGGGCTCAGCCCCAGCATTTT.

The gene calls are TRBV16 and TRBJ2-5; D ambiguous. The CDR3 consists of 13 residues. Trimming stripped 0 bases from V and 7 bases from J, with 9 bases between. Per germline, CDR1 KGHSY and CDR2 FQNENV. CDR3 protein: CASSQSDSGTQYF. The DNA for the CDR3 is TGTGCCAGCAGCCAATCGGATAGTGGGACCCAGTACTTC.

The chain couples TRBV5-1 to TRBJ1-4; D unclear. Per germline, CDR1 SGHRS and CDR2 YFSETQ. Deletions cut 0 bases from V and 0 bases from J, with 9 bases between. The CDR3 is 16 amino acids. The chain's CDR3 is CASSLGAGPTNEKLFF. The CDR3 nucleotides are TGCGCCAGCAGCTTGGGGGCCGGCCCAACTAATGAAAAACTGTTTTTT.

The rearrangement joins TRBV19 to TRBJ2-7; 12 positions agree with TRBD2. CDR3 length equals 17 residues. Germline V CDR1 and CDR2: LNHDA, SQIVND (reference sequence). The V and J ends lost 5 bases and 0 bases, in that order; junction bases with no gene match: 8. CDR3 region: CASSPQRTSGASYEQYF. In DNA, the CDR3 is TGTGCCAGTAGTCCTCAGAGGACTAGCGGGGCCTCCTACGAGCAGTACTTC.

CDR3 residues: CASSEAWWGGRVDTGELFF. CDR3 coding DNA: TGTGCCAGCAGTGAAGCCTGGTGGGGAGGGAGAGTGGACACCGGGGAGCTGTTTTTT. The rearrangement uses TRBV2 and TRBJ2-2, with 7 positions matching TRBD2. The CDR3 loop spans 19 amino acids. Germline V lookup: CDR1 SNHLY, CDR2 FYNNEI. Losses at the gene ends were 0 bases for V and 3 bases for J; bases not matched to a gene: 13.

This chain uses TRBV18 with TRBJ2-3, with TRBD1 matching over 7 bases. This CDR3 is 15 amino acids long. The junction had 6 bases not matched to a gene; V was cut back by 2 bases and J by 4 bases. The germline gives CDR1 KGHSH, CDR2 LQKENI. This CDR3 is CASSPTQGSADTQYF. Written as DNA, the CDR3 is TGTGCCAGCTCACCAACACAGGGGAGCGCAGATACGCAGTATTTT. Variable domain in full (rest from reference TRBV18 and TRBJ2-3): NAGVMQNPRHLVRRRGQEARLRCSPMKGHSHVYWYRQLPEEGLKFMVYLQKENIIDESGMPKERFSAEFPKEGPSILRIQQVVRGDSAAYFCASSPTQGSADTQYFGPGTRLTVL.

This chain connects TRBV7-9 to TRBJ1-6; TRBD1 might be the D (6 bases). The germline gives CDR1 SEHNR, CDR2 FQNEAQ (reference sequence). The CDR3 has 16 amino acids. Trimming removed 5 bases at V and 1 base at J, with 12 bases between. The CDR3 nucleotides are TGTGCCAGCAGCCCCGAGGGGACATCCTATAATTCACCCCTCCACTTT. Translating gives CASSPEGTSYNSPLHF.

The chain couples TRBV6-6 to TRBJ1-1; 7 bases match TRBD1. CDR3 length: 15 amino acids. V was pared by 6 bases and J by 1 base, with 8 bases of the junction left unmatched. Germline lookup yields CDR1 MNHNY and CDR2 SVGAGI (reference sequence). The CDR3 DNA follows: TGTGCCAGCAGCCCTCCCTGGACAGGGAACACTGAAGCTTTCTTT. Translated: CASSPPWTGNTEAFF.